Listed here is a single T cell receptor beta chain. The data are from a study of tumor-infiltrating lymphocytes in primary liver carcinoma. The CDR3 runs 15 residues. The ends were cut back, 4 bases at V and 4 bases at J, with 14 bases in the middle. The germline gives CDR1 KGHSH, CDR2 LQKENI. Each 20-30 mg portion of unsorted bulk tissue served as the source for co-extraction of RNA and DNA. In every tumor sample, viable tumor cells made up over 85%. Total RNA (approximately 0.5 ug) served as template for TCR beta cDNA synthesis primed by a constant-region primer. Libraries covering TCR beta were generated through three nested multiplex PCR rounds (using a slightly modified ARM-PCR). The first two PCR rounds used TRBV1-TRBV30 primers with a Cbeta primer, approximately 9 cycles each. TCRdb called the multiplex PCR reads again in MiXCR, with one record for every CDR3 protein. The profile shows 95,000 to 150,000 distinct CDR3 sequences, 60% to 70% of them singletons.

Material: liver tumor tissue from sampling region 1. The sample's subset: tumor region T1, superior pole. The chain links TRBV18 to TRBJ2-1; a possible D gene is TRBD1 (5 bases). The clonotype originates from a woman aged 60-75 years with primary liver carcinoma and hepatitis B virus infection. The CDR3 loop is CASSRGQGNYNEQFF. The CDR3 nucleotides read TGTGCCAGCTCACGTGGGCAGGGAAATTACAATGAGCAGTTCTTC.